The TCR beta chain described here comes from a study of T-cell memory formation after mild COVID-19. Study observations and caveats: Pre-infection memory showed some responding clones, and this suggested that cross-reactive memory joined. Chiefly within CM and EM were the contracting CD4+ clones; CD8+ ones were within EMRA. Clones shrinking between day 15 and 85 showed a balanced CD4/CD8 split, and those that grew later tilted toward CD4+.

It was 5'RACE with constant-segment primers that produced the TCR alpha and TCR beta cDNA libraries, which carried sample barcodes and UMIs. TCRdb re-derived calls from the 5' RACE reads in MiXCR, one entry per CDR3 protein. In the table there are approximately 400,000 distinct CDR3 sequences, less than 25% of which are singletons. J lost 1 base, V lost 5 bases, and 15 bases had no gene match. CDR1 MGHRA and CDR2 YSYEKL come from the germline V gene. The CDR3 loop spans 20 amino acids. This clonotype came up a few times. Its antigen is unknown. Source material: PBMCs or a T cell subset sorted from them (not recorded which). The clonotype was recovered from an adult woman who had mild COVID-19 (a few samples of this study predate the infection). Cell type and time point are not known. V gene TRBV4-1 combines with J gene TRBJ2-6; the match to TRBD1 covers 9 bases. CDR3 DNA: TGCGCCAGCAGCGCCCTTACCTGGACAGGGGTTAGGTCTGGGGCCAACGTCCTGACTTTC. The encoded protein is CASSALTWTGVRSGANVLTF.